One T cell receptor (beta chain) is described in this entry. Its target is not known. The data originate from a study of T cell responses to AZD1222 COVID-19 vaccine. CDR1 and CDR2 (germline): DFQATT, SNEGSKA (reference sequence). The length of the CDR3 is 13 residues. V lost 3 bases and J lost 4, with 12 bases in between. Study-wide results and limits: Among the donors, most were white British and more were female, and clonal diversity was possibly underestimated. Baseline seropositivity occurred in only a handful of AZD1222 recipients.

Second-dose recipients at about 4 or about 12 weeks were treated as one pooled group. Profiled with immunoSEQ multiplex PCR; TCRdb holds only in-frame clones, not every one. The data show roughly 120,000 clones, with roughly 91% seen just once and approximately 6.5% held by the top ten. This clonotype was sampled from an adult who received the AZD1222 COVID-19 vaccine. The chain employs TRBV20-1 and TRBJ1-1; D perhaps matches TRBD1 (6 bases). Source: peripheral blood, taken 28 days after the second AZD1222 dose. CDR3 in DNA: TGCAGTGCTAGTCTCACAGGGTCCACTGAAGCTTTCTTT. Its protein is CSASLTGSTEAFF.